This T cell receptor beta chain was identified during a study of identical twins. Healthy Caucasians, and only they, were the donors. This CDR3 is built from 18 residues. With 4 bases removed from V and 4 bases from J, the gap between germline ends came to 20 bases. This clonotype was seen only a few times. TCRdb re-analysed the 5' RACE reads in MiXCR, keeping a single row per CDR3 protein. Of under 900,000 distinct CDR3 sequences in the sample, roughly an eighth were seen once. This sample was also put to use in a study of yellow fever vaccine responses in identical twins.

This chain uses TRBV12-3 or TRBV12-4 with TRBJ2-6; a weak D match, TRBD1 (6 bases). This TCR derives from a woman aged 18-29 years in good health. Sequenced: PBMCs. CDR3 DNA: TGTGCCAGCAGTTCAACAGGGTTAACAAGGCGGGGGGCCAACGTCCTGACTTTC. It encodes CASSSTGLTRRGANVLTF.